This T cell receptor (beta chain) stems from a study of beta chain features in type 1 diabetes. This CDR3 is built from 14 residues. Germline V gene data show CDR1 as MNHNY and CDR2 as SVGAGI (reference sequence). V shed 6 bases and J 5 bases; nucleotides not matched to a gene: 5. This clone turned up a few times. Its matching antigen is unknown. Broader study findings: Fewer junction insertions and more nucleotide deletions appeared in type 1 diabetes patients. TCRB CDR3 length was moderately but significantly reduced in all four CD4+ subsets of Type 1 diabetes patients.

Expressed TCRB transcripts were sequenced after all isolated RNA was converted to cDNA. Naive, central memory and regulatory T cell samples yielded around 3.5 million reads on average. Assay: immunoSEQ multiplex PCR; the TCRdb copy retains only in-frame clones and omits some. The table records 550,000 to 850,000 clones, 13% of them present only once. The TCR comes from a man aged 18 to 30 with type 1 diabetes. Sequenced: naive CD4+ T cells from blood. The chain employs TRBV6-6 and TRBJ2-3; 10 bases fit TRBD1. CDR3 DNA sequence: TGTGCCAGCAGGCCGGGACAGGGGAGAGATACGCAGTATTTT. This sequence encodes CASRPGQGRDTQYF.